Below are 28 T cell receptor beta chains sequenced from a single sample in a study of OX40 agonist ivuxolimab in advanced cancers. TCRdb keeps only in-frame clones here, not all; method: immunoSEQ multiplex PCR. This table has approximately 12,000 clones, around four fifths appearing once. This specimen was CD4+ or CD8+ T cells sorted from blood, taken in a trial of the OX40 agonist ivuxolimab. Receptors were obtained from an adult with an advanced solid tumor such as melanoma, head and neck, liver or kidney cancer.

This clone was observed once. The chain employs TRBV7-9 and TRBJ1-2; D gene uncertain. This CDR3 contains 11 residues. In germline, CDR1 is SEHNR, CDR2 FQNEAQ (reference sequence). V gave up 5 bases and J gave up 8 bases, with 9 bases separating them. CDR3 DNA sequence: TGTGCCAGCAGCACCGGGGAAGGCTACACCTTC. It encodes CASSTGEGYTF.

V is TRBV4-1 and J is TRBJ2-1; 7 bases align to TRBD2. CDR1 and CDR2 from the germline V gene are MGHRA and YSYEKL. The length of the CDR3 is 15 residues. The trim removed 6 bases at V and 4 bases at J, leaving 9 bases unmatched. CDR3 sequence (DNA): TGCGCCAGCAGTCAAACGACTAGCCCTTACAATGAGCAGTTCTTC. Its translation is CASSQTTSPYNEQFF.

J is TRBJ2-7 and V is TRBV4-2; unclear D gene. The germline CDR1 and CDR2 sequences are LGHNA and YNFKEQ. Trimming took off 5 bases at V and 1 base at J, with 15 bases between the two ends. CDR3 length equals 15 residues. In nucleotides, the CDR3 is TGTGCCAGCAGCGCACCTGAGGACCCGTCCTACGAGCAGTACTTC. Translation: CASSAPEDPSYEQYF.

V usage is TRBV27 and J usage is TRBJ2-1; D may correspond to TRBD1 or TRBD2 (5 bases each). This CDR3 contains 15 residues. The V gene's germline CDR1 is MNHEY and CDR2 SMNVEV (reference sequence). The V and J ends lost 4 bases and 9 bases respectively, with 19 bases between them. Written as DNA, the CDR3 is TGTGCCAGCAGTTGGTGGGGGTCGGGGTTGGGTGAGCAGTTCTTC. Translated: CASSWWGSGLGEQFF.

The J gene is TRBJ2-3, the V gene TRBV6-5; possible D gene TRBD2, 6 bases. Trimming removed 11 bases at V and 8 bases at J, with 14 bases between. The CDR3 runs to 11 residues. Germline assignment: CDR1 MNHEY and CDR2 SVGAGI. The CDR3 region is CAVRRGVTQYF. In DNA, the CDR3 is TGTGCCGTTCGGCGCGGGGTTACGCAGTATTTT.

V gene TRBV19 combines with J gene TRBJ2-1; TRBD2 matches at 8 bases. V lost 4 bases, J lost 4 bases, and 3 bases stayed unmatched. The CDR3 extends over 14 amino acids. Per the germline V gene, CDR1 is LNHDA and CDR2 is SQIVND (reference sequence). The CDR3 spells CASSKQREYNEQFF. The CDR3 bases are TGTGCCAGTAGTAAGCAGCGGGAGTACAATGAGCAGTTCTTC. Looking up the rest from reference TRBV19 and TRBJ2-1 gives the full variable domain: DGGITQSPKYLFRKEGQNVTLSCEQNLNHDAMYWYRQDPGQGLRLIYYSQIVNDFQKGDIAEGYSVSREKKESFPLTVTSAQKNPTAFYLCASSKQREYNEQFFGPGTRLTVL.

The V gene is TRBV9, the J gene TRBJ2-5; D gene unclear. The CDR3 has 14 amino acids. With 0 bases removed from V and 5 bases from J, the gap between germline ends came to 11 bases. Germline loops: CDR1 SGDLS, CDR2 YYNGEE. The CDR3 coding sequence is TGTGCCAGCAGCGTAGAAGCAGGTTGGGAGACCCAGTACTTC. It specifies CASSVEAGWETQYF.

The count of this clone is one. This sequence joins TRBV27 and TRBJ2-5; 10 nucleotides align to TRBD1. The ends lost 6 bases at V and 5 bases at J; junction bases unmatched: 15. The V gene's germline CDR1 is MNHEY and CDR2 SMNVEV (reference sequence). The CDR3 totals 17 residues. CDR3 sequence reads: CASRSLTGTGVGETQYF. The CDR3 DNA is TGTGCCAGCAGATCGTTAACCGGGACAGGGGTTGGGGAGACCCAGTACTTC.

V gene TRBV4-2 combines with J gene TRBJ2-3, with D tentatively TRBD2 (5 bases). The CDR3 covers 17 residues. CDR1 and CDR2 (germline): LGHNA, YNFKEQ. Trimming cost V 1 base and J 0 bases, with 14 bases left between them. CDR3 nucleotides: TGTGCCAGCAGCCAAGTAGGAGGCCCGGCAAGCACAGATACGCAGTATTTT. Amino acids: CASSQVGGPASTDTQYF.

This sequence joins TRBV4-2 and TRBJ2-5; D unclear. The CDR3 is made up of 14 amino acids. The germline CDR1 and CDR2 sequences are LGHNA and YNFKEQ. Trimming removed 1 base at V and 5 bases at J, with 11 bases between. The CDR3 sequence is CASSQGSTRETQYF. In DNA form, the CDR3 reads TGTGCCAGCAGCCAAGGGAGTACTCGGGAGACCCAGTACTTC.

V gene TRBV7-9 combines with J gene TRBJ2-3; D remains unclear. V was shortened by 6 bases and J by 9 bases, with 13 bases between the two germline ends. The CDR3 sequence is 12 residues long. Per germline, CDR1 SEHNR and CDR2 FQNEAQ (reference sequence). The CDR3 is CASRRLEQTQYF. DNA of the CDR3: TGTGCCAGCAGGCGATTAGAGCAGACGCAGTATTTT.

The J gene is TRBJ2-2, the V gene TRBV9, with 12 bases matching TRBD2. The CDR3 has 16 amino acids. V trimming: 4 bases; J trimming: 4 bases; junction bases outside the gene matches: 5. CDR1 is SGDLS, CDR2 YYNGEE, per germline. This CDR3 reads CASSPRLAGVTGELFF. CDR3 DNA: TGTGCCAGCAGCCCTCGACTAGCGGGAGTCACCGGGGAGCTGTTTTTT.

The rearrangement joins TRBV28 to TRBJ2-3, with 7 bases aligning to TRBD2. In germline, CDR1 is MDHEN, CDR2 SYDVKM. The CDR3 extends over 15 amino acids. V trimming: 6 bases; J trimming: 2 bases; junction bases outside the gene matches: 8. DNA for the CDR3: TGTGCCAGCAGACACACTAGCGACAACACAGATACGCAGTATTTT. Translating gives CASRHTSDNTDTQYF.

The chain employs TRBV15 and TRBJ2-2; perhaps TRBD1 as D (7 bases). V lost 8 bases and J 4 bases, leaving 8 bases between the germline ends. The CDR3 is made up of 12 amino acids. Germline-derived CDR1 and CDR2 are LNHNV and YYDKDF (reference sequence). The CDR3 nucleotides read TGTGCCACCCAGGGGGGCACCGGGGAGCTGTTTTTT. Translating gives CATQGGTGELFF.

CDR3 in amino acids: CASSQRDRDAEAFF. DNA of the CDR3: TGCGCCAGCAGCCAACGGGACAGGGACGCTGAAGCTTTCTTT. The gene calls are TRBV4-3 and TRBJ1-1, with 9 bases identical to TRBD1. Germline CDR1 LGHNA, CDR2 YSLEER. Losses at the gene ends were 2 bases for V and 6 bases for J; bases not matched to a gene: 4. The CDR3 loop spans 14 amino acids.

Only one count was recorded for this clone. V and J are TRBV28 and TRBJ1-2; D is perhaps TRBD1 (5 bases). The ends were cut back, 0 bases at V and 6 bases at J, with 14 bases in the middle. The CDR3 loop spans 15 amino acids. Germline CDR1 and CDR2: MDHEN and SYDVKM. The DNA of the CDR3 is TGTGCCAGCAGTTTATGGACAGATCTACGTGATGGCTACACCTTC. This translates into CASSLWTDLRDGYTF.

This chain links TRBV13 with TRBJ2-7, with D possibly TRBD2 on 6 matching bases. This CDR3 has 16 amino acids. Trimming took 5 bases from V and 3 from J, leaving 20 bases between them. Germline V gene lookup returns CDR1 PRHDT and CDR2 FYEKMQ (reference sequence). For the CDR3, the DNA is TGTGCCAGCAGCCCAGAAGGTCGCGGGAAGTTCTACGAGCAGTACTTC. Translated, it gives CASSPEGRGKFYEQYF.

The chain uses TRBV5-8 and TRBJ2-7; D is unresolved. Germline loops: CDR1 SGHTS, CDR2 YDEGEE. Deletions cut 3 bases from V and 3 bases from J, with 7 bases between. This CDR3 has 12 residues. In nucleotides, the CDR3 is TGTGCCAGCAGCTCTTCTAGCTACGAGCAGTACTTC. Encoded protein: CASSSSSYEQYF.

This clone showed up just once. The rearrangement joins TRBV7-9 to TRBJ2-1; D gene unclear. V shed 5 bases and J shed 4 bases, with 9 bases lying between them. The germline gives CDR1 SEHNR, CDR2 FQNEAQ (reference sequence). The CDR3 consists of 13 residues. The CDR3 spells CASSPPGYNEQFF. DNA of the CDR3: TGTGCCAGCAGCCCTCCGGGTTACAATGAGCAGTTCTTC.

The V gene is TRBV7-6, the J gene TRBJ2-1, with D possibly being TRBD2 (5 bases). Trimming shortened V by 5 bases and J by 10 bases, and 21 bases separated the two germline ends. The CDR3 is 15 amino acids. CDR1 and CDR2 from the germline V gene are SGHVS and FNYEAQ. The CDR3 loop reads CASSHTTSRLGEQFF. The CDR3 bases are TGTGCCAGCAGCCATACCACTAGTAGGTTAGGGGAGCAGTTCTTC.

The V gene is TRBV30, the J gene TRBJ2-1; 8 nucleotides match TRBD2. After removal of 4 bases from V and 4 bases from J, the junction contained 6 bases not matched to a gene. Germline-derived CDR1 and CDR2 are GTSNPN and SVGIG (reference sequence). The CDR3 contains 14 residues. Here the CDR3 DNA reads TGTGCCTGGAAGGCGGGAGGCACGTACAATGAGCAGTTCTTC. As protein: CAWKAGGTYNEQFF. The whole variable domain, filled in from reference TRBV30 and TRBJ2-1, reads SQTIHQWPATLVQPVGSPLSLECTVEGTSNPNLYWYRQAAGRGLQLLFYSVGIGQISSEVPQNLSASRPQDRQFILSSKKLLLSDSGFYLCAWKAGGTYNEQFFGPGTRLTVL.

This clone was counted between two and nine times. CDR3 DNA: TGTGCCAGCAGCCTTGGGCGGACGACAGAGCAGTACTTC. It yields the protein CASSLGRTTEQYF. The chain recombines TRBV14 with TRBJ2-7, with unresolved D. The V gene's germline CDR1 is SGHDN and CDR2 FVKESK. The CDR3 spans 13 residues. Trimming pared 4 bases from V and 7 bases from J, leaving 14 bases between. The full variable domain, rest sourced from reference TRBV14 and TRBJ2-7, is EAGVTQFPSHSVIEKGQTVTLRCDPISGHDNLYWYRRVMGKEIKFLLHFVKESKQDESGMPNNRFLAERTGGTYSTLKVQPAELEDSGVYFCASSLGRTTEQYFGPGTRLTVT.

The chain links TRBV6-1 to TRBJ2-7; D is undetermined. Trimming shortened V by 3 bases and J by 2 bases, and 8 bases separated the two germline ends. The CDR3 loop spans 13 amino acids. CDR1 is MNHNS and CDR2 is SASEGT in the germline V gene. CDR3 DNA: TGTGCCAGCAGTGACAGCGAAACCTACGAGCAGTACTTC. As protein: CASSDSETYEQYF.

The count of this clone is one. This chain connects TRBV4-3 to TRBJ1-2; tentatively, D is TRBD1 (6 bases). This CDR3 is 16 amino acids long. V was cut by 4 bases and J by 5 bases, with 20 bases left in between. The V gene's germline CDR1 is LGHNA and CDR2 YSLEER. The CDR3 loop is CASSPGQALQGYGYTF. DNA for the CDR3: TGCGCCAGCAGCCCGGGTCAGGCTCTCCAGGGGTATGGCTACACCTTC.

This chain joins TRBV10-3 and TRBJ1-5; D gene ambiguous. Trimming shortened V by 0 bases and J by 4 bases, and 10 bases separated the two germline ends. Germline values: CDR1 ENHRY, CDR2 SYGVKD. The CDR3 runs 15 residues. The CDR3 sequence: CAISESVQTNQPQHF. DNA of the CDR3: TGTGCCATCAGTGAGTCGGTCCAGACAAATCAGCCCCAGCATTTT.

The chain couples TRBV7-8 to TRBJ1-2; unclear D gene. The CDR3 has 14 amino acids. In germline, CDR1 is SGHVS, CDR2 FQNEAQ. V lost 10 bases to trimming and J lost 0 bases, with 15 bases between them. The CDR3 is CATAQEKTNYGYTF. CDR3 sequence (DNA): TGTGCCACCGCTCAGGAGAAAACTAACTATGGCTACACCTTC.

This clone was found once. The chain carries TRBV29-1 and TRBJ2-1, with D possibly called TRBD1 or TRBD2 (5 bases each). Per germline, CDR1 SQVTM and CDR2 ANQGSEA. The ends were cut back, 3 bases at V and 6 bases at J, with 15 bases in the middle. The CDR3 consists of 14 residues. The CDR3: CSVDDSRGVNEQFF. In nucleotides, the CDR3 is TGCAGCGTTGACGATTCGAGGGGAGTCAATGAGCAGTTCTTC.

The chain employs TRBV6-5 and TRBJ2-7; tentatively, D is TRBD1 or TRBD2 (5 bases each). The CDR3 loop spans 12 amino acids. Germline assignment: CDR1 MNHEY and CDR2 SVGAGI. V was shortened by 7 bases and J by 2 bases, with 9 bases between the two germline ends. Here the CDR3 DNA reads TGTGCCAGCAATTTGGGGGCCTACGAGCAGTACTTC. Its translation is CASNLGAYEQYF.